These 19 T cell receptor beta chains share one sample of origin, sequenced in a study of T cells in localized non-small cell lung cancer. Sequencing used immunoSEQ multiplex PCR; TCRdb keeps in-frame clones, though not all of them. The data contain 35,000 to 45,000 clones, around 79% of them seen just once; the ten biggest clones take up roughly 35%. Material: PBMCs, obtained before any cancer treatment. The receptor set was obtained from a woman between 35 and 70 years old with stage II squamous cell lung carcinoma.

The rearrangement uses TRBV7-9 and TRBJ1-2, with D unclear. Germline loops: CDR1 SEHNR, CDR2 FQNEAQ (reference sequence). CDR3 length: 15 residues. Trimming removed 5 bases at V and 1 base at J, with 14 bases between. The CDR3, as DNA: TGTGCCAGCAGCGCGGGTTCGGTACTTAACTATGGCTACACCTTC. This translates into CASSAGSVLNYGYTF. The full variable domain, rest sourced from reference TRBV7-9 and TRBJ1-2, is DTGVSQNPRHKITKRGQNVTFRCDPISEHNRLYWYRQTLGQGPEFLTYFQNEAQLEKSRLLSDRFSAERPKGSFSTLEIQRTEQGDSAMYLCASSAGSVLNYGYTFGSGTRLTVV.

The gene calls are TRBV5-5 and TRBJ1-4; D gene unclear. This CDR3 contains 15 residues. V lost 0 bases, J lost 3 bases, and 9 bases lay in between. CDR1 is SGHKS, CDR2 YYEKEE, per germline (reference sequence). DNA of the CDR3: TGTGCCAGCAGCTTGGGGGAGCGAGCTAATGAAAAACTGTTTTTT. It specifies CASSLGERANEKLFF.

The chain joins TRBV28 to TRBJ1-1; the D gene is possibly TRBD1 (5 bases). V dropped 7 bases and J dropped 0 bases, with 12 bases sitting between them. Germline assignment: CDR1 MDHEN and CDR2 SYDVKM. The CDR3 loop spans 14 amino acids. The CDR3 protein is CASTRGPMNTEAFF. Written as DNA, the CDR3 is TGTGCCAGCACGCGGGGACCGATGAACACTGAAGCTTTCTTT.

The V call is TRBV18, the J call TRBJ1-1; TRBD1 matches 9 bases. With 3 bases clipped from V and 9 bases from J, the junction kept 11 bases outside the gene matches. CDR3 length: 15 residues. Germline CDR1 reads KGHSH; CDR2 reads LQKENI. The CDR3 loop is CASSPGQGSEVKAFF. The DNA for the CDR3 is TGTGCCAGCTCACCGGGACAGGGTTCGGAGGTAAAAGCTTTCTTT.

This clone was counted only a few times. The chain has TRBV7-9 and TRBJ1-1; D call uncertain. Germline CDR1 SEHNR, CDR2 FQNEAQ (reference sequence). The CDR3 totals 13 residues. Trimming removed 3 bases at V and 1 base at J, with 6 bases between. The DNA for the CDR3 is TGTGCCAGCAGCTTCGATGGGAACACTGAAGCTTTCTTT. The encoded protein is CASSFDGNTEAFF. The full variable domain, its missing parts supplied by reference TRBV7-9 and TRBJ1-1, is DTGVSQNPRHKITKRGQNVTFRCDPISEHNRLYWYRQTLGQGPEFLTYFQNEAQLEKSRLLSDRFSAERPKGSFSTLEIQRTEQGDSAMYLCASSFDGNTEAFFGQGTRLTVV.

The V call is TRBV6-6, the J call TRBJ2-1; TRBD2 matches 11 bases. J gave up 7 bases and V 5 bases, and 7 bases lay outside the gene matches. Per germline, CDR1 MNHNY and CDR2 SVGAGI (reference sequence). This CDR3 is 15 amino acids long. The CDR3 region is CASSLSGREGNEQFF. CDR3 sequence (DNA): TGTGCCAGCAGTCTTAGCGGGAGGGAGGGGAATGAGCAGTTCTTC.

V usage is TRBV7-9 and J usage is TRBJ1-1; D is unresolved. Trimming stripped 5 bases from V and 1 base from J, with 11 bases between. The CDR3 has 14 amino acids. Per the germline V gene, CDR1 is SEHNR and CDR2 is FQNEAQ (reference sequence). CDR3 nucleotides: TGTGCCAGCAGCCCACAGTACTCGAACACTGAAGCTTTCTTT. As protein: CASSPQYSNTEAFF.

The genes are TRBV7-9 and TRBJ1-3; D might be TRBD1 (5 bases). The CDR3 extends over 14 amino acids. Germline CDR1 SEHNR, CDR2 FQNEAQ (reference sequence). V lost 2 bases and J lost 0, with 5 bases in between. CDR3 region: CASSLQGSGNTIYF. The CDR3 coding sequence is TGTGCCAGCAGCTTACAGGGCTCTGGAAACACCATATATTTT.

A few counts support this clone. This chain links TRBV5-6 with TRBJ2-1, with 9 nucleotides matching TRBD1. This CDR3 has 14 residues. Germline CDR1 reads SGHDT; CDR2 reads YYEEEE. Germline trimming cut 6 bases from V and 4 bases from J; bases unmatched to any gene: 5. The CDR3: CASTGQGMYNEQFF. CDR3 sequence (DNA): TGTGCCAGCACCGGACAGGGGATGTACAATGAGCAGTTCTTC. Drawing the rest from reference TRBV5-6 and TRBJ2-1, the complete variable domain is DAGVTQSPTHLIKTRGQQVTLRCSPKSGHDTVSWYQQALGQGPQFIFQYYEEEERQRGNFPDRFSGHQFPNYSSELNVNALLLGDSALYLCASTGQGMYNEQFFGPGTRLTVL.

The CDR3 is CSARLGGSVVAFF. CDR3 DNA sequence: TGCAGCGCCCGGCTCGGGGGATCGGTCGTCGCTTTCTTT. The chain couples TRBV29-1 to TRBJ1-1, with D tentatively TRBD1 (5 bases). V gave up 7 bases and J gave up 11 bases, with 23 bases separating them. The germline gives CDR1 SQVTM, CDR2 ANQGSEA. CDR3 size: 13 residues.

J is TRBJ2-3 and V is TRBV5-1, with 8 positions matching TRBD2. The CDR3 loop spans 17 amino acids. Germline CDR1 is SGHRS and CDR2 is YFSETQ. V was clipped by 0 bases and J by 5 bases; unmatched bases: 11. Here the CDR3 reads CASSLGGRTGGGDTQYF. CDR3 nucleotide sequence: TGCGCCAGCAGCTTGGGCGGGAGGACCGGGGGTGGAGATACGCAGTATTTT.

The chain joins TRBV2 to TRBJ2-7; TRBD2 is a possible D gene (5 bases). The germline V gene encodes CDR1 SNHLY and CDR2 FYNNEI. The CDR3 spans 16 residues. The V end lost 6 bases, the J end lost 0 bases, and 18 bases lay between the germline ends. The CDR3 nucleotides read TGTGCCAGCAGCCCTTCGGGGTCTTCCTACTCCTACGAGCAGTACTTC. This gives the protein CASSPSGSSYSYEQYF.

The chain is built from TRBV25-1 and TRBJ1-1; 7 nucleotides line up with TRBD1. CDR3 length: 14 residues. The germline CDR1 and CDR2 sequences are MGHDK and SYGVNS. Unmatched junction bases numbered 6, after V lost 5 bases and J lost 3 bases. The CDR3 DNA is TGTGCCAGCAGTTTTCAGGGGGGGGACACTGAAGCTTTCTTT. It translates to CASSFQGGDTEAFF.

The chain is built from TRBV6-5 and TRBJ2-5, with D tentatively TRBD1 (5 bases). The ends were cut back, 0 bases at V and 0 bases at J, with 11 bases in the middle. CDR1 and CDR2 from the germline V gene are MNHEY and SVGAGI. This CDR3 is built from 16 residues. The CDR3: CASSYSGAADQETQYF. CDR3 DNA: TGTGCCAGCAGTTACTCAGGGGCGGCGGACCAAGAGACCCAGTACTTC.

This clone was found once. This chain links TRBV18 with TRBJ2-7; 9 positions agree with TRBD1. This CDR3 spans 15 amino acids. Germline assignment: CDR1 KGHSH and CDR2 LQKENI. The V segment lost 5 bases and the J segment 6 bases; nucleotides outside the gene matches: 11. In DNA form, the CDR3 reads TGTGCCAGCTCATCCGCCAGGTCGACAGGGGGCGAGCAGTACTTC. Translation gives CASSSARSTGGEQYF. The entire variable domain, with the rest obtained from reference TRBV18 and TRBJ2-7, is as follows: NAGVMQNPRHLVRRRGQEARLRCSPMKGHSHVYWYRQLPEEGLKFMVYLQKENIIDESGMPKERFSAEFPKEGPSILRIQQVVRGDSAAYFCASSSARSTGGEQYFGPGTRLTVT.

The chain carries TRBV7-9 and TRBJ2-3, with D hard to call. The CDR3 is 12 amino acids. CDR1 is SEHNR, CDR2 FQNEAQ, per germline (reference sequence). Deletions cut 2 bases from V and 8 bases from J, with 8 bases between. The CDR3, as DNA: TGTGCCAGCAGCTTATCGGACGGTACGCAGTATTTT. Its protein is CASSLSDGTQYF.

Notes on this clone: Other DNA sequences in this sample translate to the same CDR3. The chain uses TRBV7-9 and TRBJ2-1; D gene uncertain. V was shortened by 3 bases and J by 4 bases, with 7 bases between the two germline ends. CDR3 length equals 13 residues. Germline V lookup: CDR1 SEHNR, CDR2 FQNEAQ (reference sequence). The CDR3 DNA is TGTGCCAGCAGCTTGGGGAATTACAATGAGCAGTTCTTC. Its translation is CASSLGNYNEQFF.

The chain has TRBV6-5 and TRBJ2-3; 7 bases fit TRBD1. CDR3 length equals 14 residues. The V and J ends lost 6 bases and 3 bases, in that order; junction bases with no gene match: 6. The germline gives CDR1 MNHEY, CDR2 SVGAGI. The CDR3, as DNA: TGTGCCAGCAGACTATGGGACAGAACAGATACGCAGTATTTT. Translated: CASRLWDRTDTQYF.

This chain connects TRBV5-1 to TRBJ2-2, with 8 bases that match TRBD2. The CDR3 has 17 residues. Germline V gives CDR1 SGHRS, CDR2 YFSETQ. J lost 4 bases, V lost 3 bases, and 11 bases had no gene match. CDR3 protein: CASSSGRGGISTGELFF. The CDR3 nucleotides are TGCGCCAGCAGCTCCGGTCGCGGGGGGATATCCACCGGGGAGCTGTTTTTT. The full variable domain, rest sourced from reference TRBV5-1 and TRBJ2-2, is KAGVTQTPRYLIKTRGQQVTLSCSPISGHRSVSWYQQTPGQGLQFLFEYFSETQRNKGNFPGRFSGRQFSNSRSEMNVSTLELGDSALYLCASSSGRGGISTGELFFGEGSRLTVL.